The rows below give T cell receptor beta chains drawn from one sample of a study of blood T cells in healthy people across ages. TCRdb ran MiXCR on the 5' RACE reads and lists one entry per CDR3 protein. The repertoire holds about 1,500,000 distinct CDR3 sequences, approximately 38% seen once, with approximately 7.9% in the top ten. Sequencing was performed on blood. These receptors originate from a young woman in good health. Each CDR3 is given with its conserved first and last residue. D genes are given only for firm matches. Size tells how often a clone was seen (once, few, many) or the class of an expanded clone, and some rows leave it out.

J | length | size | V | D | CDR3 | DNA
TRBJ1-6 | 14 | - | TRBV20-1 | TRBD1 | CSARLGQGNSPLHF | TGCAGTGCTAGACTCGGACAGGGAAATTCACCCCTCCACTTT
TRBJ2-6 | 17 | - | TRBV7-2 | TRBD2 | CASSLLAGETGANVLTF | TGCGCCAGCAGCCTACTAGCGGGAGAAACTGGGGCCAACGTCCTGACTTTC
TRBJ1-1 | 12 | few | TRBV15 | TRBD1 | CATSRVRGPAFF | TGTGCCACCAGCAGAGTGAGGGGGCCAGCTTTCTTT
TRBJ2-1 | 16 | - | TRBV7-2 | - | CASRRDLRGPLDEQFF | TGTGCCAGCAGACGAGATCTCCGGGGTCCCCTCGATGAGCAGTTCTTC
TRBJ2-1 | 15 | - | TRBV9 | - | CASSVRPSSNGEQFF | TGTGCCAGCAGCGTCAGACCTAGCTCGAACGGTGAGCAGTTCTTC
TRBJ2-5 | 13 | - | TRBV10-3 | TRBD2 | CAISEVGLREQYF | TGTGCCATCAGTGAGGTGGGGCTGCGGGAGCAGTACTTC
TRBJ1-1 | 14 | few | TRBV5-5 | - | CASSFRQANTEAFF | TGTGCCAGCAGCTTCAGGCAGGCGAACACTGAAGCTTTCTTT
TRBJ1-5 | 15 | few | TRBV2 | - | CASMGVGGGNQPQHF | TGTGCCAGCATGGGAGTAGGGGGGGGCAATCAGCCCCAGCATTTT
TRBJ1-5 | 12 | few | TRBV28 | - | CASRDQNQPQHF | TGTGCCAGCAGGGACCAAAATCAGCCCCAGCATTTT
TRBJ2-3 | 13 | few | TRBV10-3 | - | CAISESPMDTQYF | TGTGCCATCAGTGAGTCCCCTATGGATACGCAGTATTTT
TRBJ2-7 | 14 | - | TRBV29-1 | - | CSVVYKTNSYEQYF | TGCAGCGTTGTCTACAAGACCAACTCCTACGAGCAGTACTTC
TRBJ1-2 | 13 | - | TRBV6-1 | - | CATIPPSMNRYTF | TGTGCCACCATCCCCCCCTCGATGAATCGCTACACCTTC
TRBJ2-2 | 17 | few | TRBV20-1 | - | CSAGPLQSHYNTGELFF | TGCAGTGCTGGCCCTTTGCAATCTCACTACAACACCGGGGAGCTGTTTTTT
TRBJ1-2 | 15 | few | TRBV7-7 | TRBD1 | CASSRPGQPFYGYTF | TGTGCCAGCAGCCGTCCGGGACAGCCTTTCTATGGCTACACCTTC
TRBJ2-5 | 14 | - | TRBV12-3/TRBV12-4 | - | CASSLVYDQETQYF | TGTGCCAGCAGTTTAGTCTACGACCAAGAGACCCAGTACTTC
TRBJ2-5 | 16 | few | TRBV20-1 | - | CSARGRADPNQETQYF | TGCAGTGCTAGAGGGAGGGCAGACCCAAACCAAGAGACCCAGTACTTC
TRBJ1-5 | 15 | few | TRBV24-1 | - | CATSDSGDSNQPQHF | TGTGCCACCAGTGATTCAGGGGATAGCAATCAGCCCCAGCATTTT
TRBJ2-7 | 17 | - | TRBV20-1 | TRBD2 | CSARATSGAPSLYEQYF | TGCAGTGCTAGAGCGACTAGCGGGGCGCCATCGCTTTACGAGCAGTACTTC
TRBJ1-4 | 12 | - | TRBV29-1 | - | CSVGQRGEKLFF | TGCAGCGTAGGACAGAGGGGTGAAAAACTGTTTTTT
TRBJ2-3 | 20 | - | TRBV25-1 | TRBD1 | CASSAQWDRGIAITRDTQYF | TGTGCCAGCAGTGCCCAATGGGACAGGGGTATAGCCATCACCCGGGATACGCAGTATTTT
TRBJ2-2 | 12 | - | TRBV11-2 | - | CASSPRVGELFF | TGTGCCAGCAGCCCACGGGTCGGGGAGCTGTTTTTT
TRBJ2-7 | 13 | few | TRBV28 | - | CASSDQAGYEQYF | TGTGCCAGCAGTGACCAGGCCGGTTACGAGCAGTACTTC
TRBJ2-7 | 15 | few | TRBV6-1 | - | CASSGGRMEGYEQYF | TGTGCCAGCAGTGGGGGACGGATGGAAGGCTACGAGCAGTACTTC
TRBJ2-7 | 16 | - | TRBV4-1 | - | CASTLNPTAPFYEQYF | TGCGCCAGCACCCTCAACCCGACAGCCCCTTTCTACGAGCAGTACTTC
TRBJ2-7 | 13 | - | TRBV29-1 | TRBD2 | CSVAGRGGYEQYF | TGCAGCGTTGCAGGACGGGGGGGATACGAGCAGTACTTC
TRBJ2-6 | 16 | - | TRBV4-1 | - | CASSPGTAGGANVLTF | TGCGCCAGCTCCCCGGGAACCGCCGGTGGGGCCAACGTCCTGACTTTC
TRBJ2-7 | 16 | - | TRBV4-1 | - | CASSQERRGSSYEQYF | TGCGCCAGCAGCCAAGAGCGCCGGGGGAGCTCCTACGAGCAGTACTTC
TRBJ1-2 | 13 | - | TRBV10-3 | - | CATSDDRNYGYTF | TGTGCCACCTCAGATGACAGGAACTATGGCTACACCTTC
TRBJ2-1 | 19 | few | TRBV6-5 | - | CASSYRGKSSGADYNEQFF | TGTGCCAGCAGTTACCGTGGAAAGAGTAGCGGCGCAGACTACAATGAGCAGTTCTTC
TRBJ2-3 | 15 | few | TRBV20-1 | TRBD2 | CSAGAYSGRSDTQYF | TGCAGTGCTGGAGCTTATAGCGGGAGGTCAGATACGCAGTATTTT
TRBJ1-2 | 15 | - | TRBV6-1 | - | CASSEEGIEPYGYTF | TGTGCCAGCAGTGAAGAGGGGATAGAACCCTATGGCTACACCTTC
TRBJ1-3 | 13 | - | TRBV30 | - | CAWTEDSGNTIYF | TGTGCCTGGACTGAAGATTCTGGAAACACCATATATTTT
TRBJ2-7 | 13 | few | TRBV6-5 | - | CASSSYGGYEQYF | TGTGCCAGCAGCTCTTATGGGGGCTACGAGCAGTACTTC
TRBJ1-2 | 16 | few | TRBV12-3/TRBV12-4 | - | CASLQRLGIRNYGYTF | TGTGCCAGCCTTCAGCGGTTGGGAATCAGGAACTATGGCTACACCTTC